This T cell receptor beta chain is drawn from a study of blood T cell repertoires in COVID-19. The assay was immunoSEQ multiplex PCR, and TCRdb's table has in-frame clones only and misses some. This table has about 180,000 clones, approximately 85% appearing once. There are 15 residues in the CDR3. Germline CDR1 LNHDA, CDR2 SQIVND (reference sequence). Trimming at V came to 0 bases and at J to 5 bases, leaving 5 bases not matched to a gene. Sequenced material: PBMCs or T cells enriched from blood (not recorded which). The clonotype was recovered from a man aged 35-49 years who had recovered from COVID-19. V usage is TRBV19 and J usage is TRBJ2-5; 8 positions match TRBD2. CDR3 nucleotides: TGTGCCAGTAGTATAGATCCCAGCGGGAGCGAGACCCAGTACTTC. Amino acids: CASSIDPSGSETQYF.